Below, 6 T cell receptor beta chains from the same sample are listed, as sequenced in a study of blood T cell repertoires in COVID-19. Assay: immunoSEQ multiplex PCR; the TCRdb copy retains only in-frame clones and omits some. The table shows around 80,000 clones, with 80% to 90% occurring only once. What was sequenced was peripheral blood. The receptors were sampled from an elderly woman with acute or convalescent COVID-19.

The V call is TRBV7-2, the J call TRBJ1-5; D may be TRBD1 (6 bases). The CDR3 has 16 amino acids. V was trimmed by 1 base and J by 1 base, leaving 11 bases between them. Germline loops: CDR1 SGHTA, CDR2 FQGNSA. CDR3 region: CASSLVGGESNQPQHF. The CDR3 nucleotides are TGTGCCAGCAGCTTAGTAGGGGGGGAGAGCAATCAGCCCCAGCATTTT.

The chain is built from TRBV19 and TRBJ2-3; maybe TRBD2 (6 bases). Trimming cost V 4 bases and J 3 bases, with 17 bases left between them. The CDR3 is 16 residues long. Germline V CDR1 and CDR2: LNHDA, SQIVND (reference sequence). CDR3 nucleotide sequence: TGTGCCAGTAGTACCGGCGGGGCATCGGAGACAGATACGCAGTATTTT. Translated, it gives CASSTGGASETDTQYF. The full variable domain, rest sourced from reference TRBV19 and TRBJ2-3, is DGGITQSPKYLFRKEGQNVTLSCEQNLNHDAMYWYRQDPGQGLRLIYYSQIVNDFQKGDIAEGYSVSREKKESFPLTVTSAQKNPTAFYLCASSTGGASETDTQYFGPGTRLTVL.

The chain employs TRBV6-2 or TRBV6-3 and TRBJ2-7, with 7 bases aligning to TRBD2. This CDR3 is 14 amino acids long. J lost 7 bases, V lost 1 base, and 7 bases had no gene match. The germline V gene has CDR1 MNHEY and CDR2 SVGEGT. This chain's CDR3 is CASSYWRESREQYF. The DNA of the CDR3 is TGTGCCAGCAGTTACTGGCGGGAGTCGAGAGAGCAGTACTTC.

The chain is built from TRBV6-4 and TRBJ1-2; D unclear. The CDR3 consists of 13 residues. The germline gives CDR1 MRHNA, CDR2 SNTAGT. Between the trimmed V and J ends, which lost 3 bases and 8 bases, there was a span of 13 bases. CDR3 sequence reads: CASSDNSVGGYTF. The CDR3 DNA sequence: TGTGCCAGCAGTGATAACTCCGTCGGGGGCTACACCTTC.

The rearrangement joins TRBV30 to TRBJ1-2; unclear D gene. This CDR3 is built from 12 residues. Germline CDR1 and CDR2: GTSNPN and SVGIG (reference sequence). V was pared by 1 base and J by 4 bases, with 7 bases between. The CDR3 region has the DNA TGTGCCTGGAGTGCGGGGAGCTATGGCTACACCTTC. It specifies CAWSAGSYGYTF.

The chain is built from TRBV28 and TRBJ2-7, with 11 bases aligning to TRBD2. Germline V lookup: CDR1 MDHEN, CDR2 SYDVKM. This CDR3 contains 15 residues. Trimming cost V 7 bases and J 3 bases; bases outside gene matches: 8. In DNA form, the CDR3 reads TGTGCCAGCACCCTGGGACTAGCGGAGTACTACGAGCAGTACTTC. Its protein is CASTLGLAEYYEQYF.